The present entry profiles one T cell receptor beta chain with its context. Its antigen remains unidentified. This sample was included in a study of OX40 agonist ivuxolimab in advanced cancers. About the study: Patients were around 83% male with ages about 23 to 80, mean roughly 55.

The CDR3 covers 15 residues. CDR1 is SGHTA, CDR2 FQGNSA, per germline. The V end was cut by 2 bases, the J end by 8 bases, with 16 bases between. Some clones are missing from TCRdb's copy, which holds only in-frame ones; the method was immunoSEQ multiplex PCR. Seen here are 20,000 to 25,000 clones, over 60% observed once, and the top ten hold less than 20%. Broader study findings: Clones of CD4+ and CD8+ blood T cells grew by week 6 at doses of 0.1 to 3.0 mg/kg.

The material sequenced was CD4+ or CD8+ T cells sorted from blood, taken in a trial of the OX40 agonist ivuxolimab. This sequence originates from an adult with an advanced solid tumor such as melanoma, head and neck, liver or kidney cancer. The V and J genes are TRBV7-2 and TRBJ2-1; perhaps D is TRBD1 or TRBD2 (5 bases each). CDR3 sequence reads: CASSLSNGAGYEQFF. The CDR3 bases are TGTGCCAGCAGCTTAAGCAACGGGGCGGGTTATGAGCAGTTCTTC.